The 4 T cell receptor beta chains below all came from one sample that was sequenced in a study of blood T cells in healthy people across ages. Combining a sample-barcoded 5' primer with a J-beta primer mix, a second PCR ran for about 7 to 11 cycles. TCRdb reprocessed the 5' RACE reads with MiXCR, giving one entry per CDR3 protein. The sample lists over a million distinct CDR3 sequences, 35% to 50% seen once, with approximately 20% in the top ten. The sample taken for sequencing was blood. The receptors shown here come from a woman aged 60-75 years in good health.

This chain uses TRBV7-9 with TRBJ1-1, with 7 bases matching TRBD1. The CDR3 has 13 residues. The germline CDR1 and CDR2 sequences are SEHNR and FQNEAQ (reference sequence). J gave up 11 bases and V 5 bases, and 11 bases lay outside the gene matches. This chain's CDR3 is CASSENAGGNAFF. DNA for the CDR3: TGTGCCAGCAGCGAGAACGCAGGGGGAAACGCTTTCTTT. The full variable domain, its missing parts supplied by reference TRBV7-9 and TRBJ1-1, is DTGVSQNPRHKITKRGQNVTFRCDPISEHNRLYWYRQTLGQGPEFLTYFQNEAQLEKSRLLSDRFSAERPKGSFSTLEIQRTEQGDSAMYLCASSENAGGNAFFGQGTRLTVV.

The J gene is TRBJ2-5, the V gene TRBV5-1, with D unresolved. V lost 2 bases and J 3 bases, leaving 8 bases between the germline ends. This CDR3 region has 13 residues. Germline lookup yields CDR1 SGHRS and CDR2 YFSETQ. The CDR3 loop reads CASSLGFEETQYF. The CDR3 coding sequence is TGCGCCAGCAGCTTAGGATTCGAAGAGACCCAGTACTTC.

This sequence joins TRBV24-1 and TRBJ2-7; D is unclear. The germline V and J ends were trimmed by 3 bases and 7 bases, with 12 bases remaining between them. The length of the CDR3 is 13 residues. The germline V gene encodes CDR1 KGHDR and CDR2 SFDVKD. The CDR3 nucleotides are TGTGCCACCAGTGATCGCGTTATAGGTGAGCAGTACTTC. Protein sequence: CATSDRVIGEQYF.

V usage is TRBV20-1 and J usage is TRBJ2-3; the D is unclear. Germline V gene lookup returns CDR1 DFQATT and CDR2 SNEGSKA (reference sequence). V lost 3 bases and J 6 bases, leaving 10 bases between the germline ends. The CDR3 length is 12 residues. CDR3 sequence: CSASTSADTQYF. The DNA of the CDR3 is TGCAGTGCTAGTACTTCCGCCGATACGCAGTATTTT.